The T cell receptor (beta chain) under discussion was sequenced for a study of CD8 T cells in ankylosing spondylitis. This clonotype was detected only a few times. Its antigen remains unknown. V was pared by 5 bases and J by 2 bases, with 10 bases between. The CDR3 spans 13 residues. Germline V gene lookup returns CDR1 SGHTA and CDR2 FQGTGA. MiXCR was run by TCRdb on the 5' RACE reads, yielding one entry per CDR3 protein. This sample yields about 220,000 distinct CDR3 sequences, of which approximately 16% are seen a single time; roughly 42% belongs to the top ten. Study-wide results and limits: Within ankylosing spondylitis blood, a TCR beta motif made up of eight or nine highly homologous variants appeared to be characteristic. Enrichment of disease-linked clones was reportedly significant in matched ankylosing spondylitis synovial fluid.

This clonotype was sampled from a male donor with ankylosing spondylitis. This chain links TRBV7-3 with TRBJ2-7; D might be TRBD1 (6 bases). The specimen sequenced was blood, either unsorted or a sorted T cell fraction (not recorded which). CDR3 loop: CASSHGQTYEQYF. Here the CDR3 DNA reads TGTGCCAGCAGCCACGGACAGACCTACGAGCAGTACTTC.